This T cell receptor (beta chain) was recorded in a study of T-cell memory formation after mild COVID-19. Study in general: The two donors had largely donor-specific TCR clusters. Study outcomes and limitations: CD4+ contracting clones were found mainly in CM and EM, and CD8+ ones in EMRA. Clones that contracted from day 15 to 85 had balanced CD4/CD8; later expanders were CD4+ biased. Cross-reactive memory apparently joined, as some responding clones appeared in pre-infection memory.

This clonotype was detected many times. Its antigen is still unknown. Each CDR3 protein is one row after TCRdb ran MiXCR on the 5' RACE reads. Here the sample spans some 190,000 distinct CDR3 sequences, 15% to 20% being singletons. Germline CDR1 SGHVS, CDR2 FNYEAQ. The CDR3 is 15 amino acids. V lost 7 bases to trimming and J lost 3 bases, with 17 bases between them. The sample consisted of PBMCs or a T cell subset sorted from them (not recorded which). This chain connects TRBV7-6 to TRBJ2-3; D ambiguous. This sequence originates from an adult woman who had mild COVID-19 (a few samples of this study predate the infection). Cell type and time point are not known. The CDR3 loop is CASTLLYSRTDTQYF. In DNA, the CDR3 is TGTGCCAGCACCCTACTCTACAGCAGAACAGATACGCAGTATTTT.